The clone carrying this TCR beta chain occurred many times. CDR1 and CDR2 from the germline V gene are MNHNY and SVGAGI (reference sequence). The germline V and J ends were trimmed by 2 bases and 8 bases, with 12 bases remaining between them. This CDR3 region has 13 residues. TCRdb fed the RT-PCR reads into MiXCR, producing one record per CDR3 protein. The data contain fewer than 800,000 distinct CDR3 sequences, about 14% of them singletons. Sequenced: memory CD4+ T cells from blood. The sequence was obtained from a female donor in good health, serving as a healthy control. V usage is TRBV6-6 and J usage is TRBJ1-2; D gene unclear. DNA of the CDR3: TGTGCCAGCAGTTACGACGCTGCGCCCGGCTACACCTTC. Encoded protein: CASSYDAAPGYTF.